A selection of T cell receptor beta chains follows, all from one sample in a study of cytomegalovirus exposure and HLA in healthy donors. Clones were sequenced by immunoSEQ multiplex PCR, and TCRdb holds only the in-frame ones, with some missing. The table has over 120,000 clones, 75% to 85% seen once. Source material: PBMCs. The receptors originated from a man between 35 and 55 years old in good health and CMV-seronegative. The CDR3 runs from the conserved cysteine through the conserved F or W. The order of the fields is D gene, V gene, CDR3 length, CDR3 protein. A D gene is named only where the DNA matches it firmly.

.,TRBV19,13,CASSIDSLETQYF
TRBD1,TRBV6-1,14,CASSEVSGGYPLHF
TRBD1,TRBV7-9,14,CASSIGTATDTQYF
TRBD1,TRBV5-1,13,CASRIGTGDGYTF
TRBD2,TRBV5-1,15,CASRTGGGTQETQYF
.,TRBV11-2,15,CASTLGARSVDEQFF
.,TRBV7-3,15,CASSSTGNSNQPQHF
.,TRBV27,16,CASSLSLGHLNSPLHF
TRBD1,TRBV7-3,16,CASSARPGTGFQPQHF
TRBD1,TRBV7-8,16,CASSLDAGGFSYEQYF
TRBD1,TRBV4-1,15,CASSPGQGASQPQHF
.,TRBV7-9,14,CASSLAGVRDTQYF
.,TRBV18,14,CASSVTRTVEKLFF
TRBD2,TRBV4-1,14,CASQPSGAYNEQFF
TRBD2,TRBV19,15,CASSMKLAGLYEQYF
TRBD1,TRBV19,13,CASQDRMNSPLHF
TRBD1,TRBV18,15,CASSPQDRGNSPLHF
.,TRBV7-2,12,CASSSYSYEQYF
.,TRBV10-2,13,CASSWALQETQYF
.,TRBV6-5,15,CASRRRQKTNEKLFF
.,TRBV10-3,14,CAISAGQSGNTIYF
TRBD1,TRBV6-4,14,CASSEIGTGGGYTF
TRBD2,TRBV28,14,CASCRGGSTDTQYF
.,TRBV25-1,13,CASSEVGRGAAFF
TRBD1,TRBV29-1,14,CSVRSSGQGYEQYF
.,TRBV5-4,13,CASSPKTGTEQYF
.,TRBV28,12,CASRGSVGGYTF